This TCR beta chain was identified during a study of PD-L1 blockade in urothelial cancer. Study-wide context: Males with bladder-origin urothelial cancer made up about 90% of the roughly 30 patients. Patients' histories included 0 to 3 prior chemotherapy regimens.

The sample's time point: peripheral blood 6 weeks after treatment start. To note about this clone: Its antigen is currently unknown.

Templates that were synthetic TCR analogs were spiked into each PCR. Profiling relied on immunoSEQ multiplex PCR, and the TCRdb table lists in-frame clones only, not all of them. The sample lists fewer than 30,000 clones, under 90% occurring once. The CDR3 has 15 residues. Trimming stripped 0 bases from V and 5 bases from J, with 14 bases between. Germline CDR1 SGHRS, CDR2 YFSETQ. Points from the study as a whole: Pretreatment clonality of the blood TCR repertoire below the median was predictive of superior survival.

This TCR came from a man between 65 and 85 years old with urothelial cancer. The chain has TRBV5-1 and TRBJ2-5; TRBD2 is a possible D gene (7 bases). This sample comprised PBMCs, obtained around atezolizumab (anti-PD-L1) treatment. This chain's CDR3 is CASSLVGGAAETQYF. CDR3 DNA: TGCGCCAGCAGCTTGGTGGGGGGGGCGGCCGAGACCCAGTACTTC.